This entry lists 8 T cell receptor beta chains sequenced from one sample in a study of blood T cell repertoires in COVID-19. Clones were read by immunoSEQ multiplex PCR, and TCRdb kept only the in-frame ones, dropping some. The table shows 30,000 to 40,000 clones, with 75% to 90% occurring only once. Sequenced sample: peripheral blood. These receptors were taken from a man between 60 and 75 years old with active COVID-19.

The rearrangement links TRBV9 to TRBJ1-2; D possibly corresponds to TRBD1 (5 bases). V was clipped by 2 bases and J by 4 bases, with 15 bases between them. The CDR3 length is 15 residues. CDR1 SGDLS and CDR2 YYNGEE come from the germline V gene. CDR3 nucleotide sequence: TGTGCCAGCAGCGTTTCCGCGGGGGGTAGCTATGGCTACACCTTC. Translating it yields CASSVSAGGSYGYTF.

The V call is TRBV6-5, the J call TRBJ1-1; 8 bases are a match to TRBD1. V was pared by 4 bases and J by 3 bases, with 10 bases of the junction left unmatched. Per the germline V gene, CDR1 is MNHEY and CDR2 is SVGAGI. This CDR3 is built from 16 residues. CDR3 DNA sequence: TGTGCCAGCAGTTCCCCTGACAGGGGACTATACACTGAAGCTTTCTTT. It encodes CASSSPDRGLYTEAFF.

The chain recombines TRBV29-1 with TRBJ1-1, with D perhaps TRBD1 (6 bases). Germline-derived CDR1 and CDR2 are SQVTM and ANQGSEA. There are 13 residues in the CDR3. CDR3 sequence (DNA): TGCAGTTCTTGGCTACAGGGCCGCACTGAAGCTTTCTTT. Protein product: CSSWLQGRTEAFF.

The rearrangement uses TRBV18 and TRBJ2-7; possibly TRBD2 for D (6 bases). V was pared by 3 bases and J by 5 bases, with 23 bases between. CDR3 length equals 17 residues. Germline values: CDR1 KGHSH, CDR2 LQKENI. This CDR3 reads CASSPGVAVGLAHEQYF. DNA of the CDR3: TGTGCCAGCTCACCGGGAGTAGCGGTGGGGTTGGCGCACGAGCAGTACTTC.

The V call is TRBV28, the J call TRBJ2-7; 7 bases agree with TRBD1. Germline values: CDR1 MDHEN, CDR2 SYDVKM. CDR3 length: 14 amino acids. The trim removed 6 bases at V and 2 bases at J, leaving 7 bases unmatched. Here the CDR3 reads CASRQDRVTYEQYF. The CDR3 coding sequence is TGTGCCAGCAGACAAGACAGGGTGACCTACGAGCAGTACTTC.

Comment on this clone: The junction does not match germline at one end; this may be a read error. In nucleotides, the CDR3 is TGTGCTAGCAGCTGGGGGACTGGGGACCAAGAGACCCAGTACTTC. It translates to CASSWGTGDQETQYF. The chain carries TRBV7-7 and TRBJ2-5; a weak D match, TRBD2 (6 bases). This CDR3 contains 15 residues. The germline CDR1 and CDR2 sequences are SSHAT and FNYEAQ (reference sequence).

CDR3 DNA sequence: TGTGCCAGCAGCTTAGACAGGGGTTGGGGCCAGCCCCAGCATTTT. Translation: CASSLDRGWGQPQHF. The chain carries TRBV7-8 and TRBJ1-5; 7 positions match TRBD1. Germline values: CDR1 SGHVS, CDR2 FQNEAQ. Trimming removed 1 base from V and 7 bases from J; junction bases left unmatched: 7. This CDR3 region has 15 residues.

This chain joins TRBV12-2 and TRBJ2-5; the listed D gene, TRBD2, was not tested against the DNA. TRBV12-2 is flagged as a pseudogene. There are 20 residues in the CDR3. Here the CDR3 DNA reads TGTGCAAGTCGCCCCCCGGATGAAGCAGTAGCGGGAGTCAGCCAAGAGACCCAGTACTTC. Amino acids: CASRPPDEAVAGVSQETQYF.